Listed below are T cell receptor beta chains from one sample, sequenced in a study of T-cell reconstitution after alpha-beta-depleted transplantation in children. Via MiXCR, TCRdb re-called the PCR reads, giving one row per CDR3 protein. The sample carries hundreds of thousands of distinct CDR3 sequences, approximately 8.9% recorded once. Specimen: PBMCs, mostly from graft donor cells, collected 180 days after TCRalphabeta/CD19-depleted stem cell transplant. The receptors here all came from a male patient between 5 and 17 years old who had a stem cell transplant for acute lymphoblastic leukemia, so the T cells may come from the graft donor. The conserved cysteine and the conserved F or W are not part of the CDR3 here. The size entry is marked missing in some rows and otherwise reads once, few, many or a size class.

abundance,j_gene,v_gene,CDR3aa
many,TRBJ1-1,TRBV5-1,ASSLGPGMNTEAF
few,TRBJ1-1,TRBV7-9,ASSLGGGRRVNTEAF
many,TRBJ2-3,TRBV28,ASSPSGEPDTQY
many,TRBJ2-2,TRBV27,ASSLGGTNANTGELF
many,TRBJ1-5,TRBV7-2,ASSLLTQGVSNQPQH
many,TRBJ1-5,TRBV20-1,SARVGTGNGNQPQH
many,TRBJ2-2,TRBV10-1,ASSENSWGELF
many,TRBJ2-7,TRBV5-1,ASSLEQTTYEQY
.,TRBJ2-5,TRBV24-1,ATSEYSGRFGETQY
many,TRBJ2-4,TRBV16,ASSPQGAMTKNIQY
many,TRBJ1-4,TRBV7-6,ASSYSLRGEKLF
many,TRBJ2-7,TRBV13,ASSWGLAGGPGAREQY
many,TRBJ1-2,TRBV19,ASSIWTADGYT
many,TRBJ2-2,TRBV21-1,ASSAGGTSGGRNTGELF
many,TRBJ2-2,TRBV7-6,ASSLLTQDTGELF
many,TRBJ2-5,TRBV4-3,ASSPDGQGWETQY
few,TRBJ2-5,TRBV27,ASSLRTSGGGETQY
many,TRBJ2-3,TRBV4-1,ASSQGRGDTDTQY